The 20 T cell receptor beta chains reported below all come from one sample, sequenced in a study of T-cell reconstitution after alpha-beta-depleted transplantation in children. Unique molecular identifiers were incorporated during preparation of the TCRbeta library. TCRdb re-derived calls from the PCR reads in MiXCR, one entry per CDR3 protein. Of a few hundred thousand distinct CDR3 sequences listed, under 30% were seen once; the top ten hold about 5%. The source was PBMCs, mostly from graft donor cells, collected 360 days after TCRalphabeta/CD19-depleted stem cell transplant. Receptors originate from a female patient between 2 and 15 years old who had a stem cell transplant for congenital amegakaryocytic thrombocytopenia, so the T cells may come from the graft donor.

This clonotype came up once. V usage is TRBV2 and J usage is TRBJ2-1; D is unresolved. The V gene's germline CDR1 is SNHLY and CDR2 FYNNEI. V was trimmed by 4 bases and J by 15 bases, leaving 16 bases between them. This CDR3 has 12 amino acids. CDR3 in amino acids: CASSGALVVLFF. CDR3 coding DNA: TGTGCCAGCAGTGGTGCACTCGTTGTCCTGTTCTTC. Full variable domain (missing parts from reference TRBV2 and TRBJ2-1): EPEVTQTPSHQVTQMGQEVILRCVPISNHLYFYWYRQILGQKVEFLVSFYNNEISEKSEIFDDQFSVERPDGSNFTLKIRSTKLEDSAMYFCASSGALVVLFFGPGTRLTVL.

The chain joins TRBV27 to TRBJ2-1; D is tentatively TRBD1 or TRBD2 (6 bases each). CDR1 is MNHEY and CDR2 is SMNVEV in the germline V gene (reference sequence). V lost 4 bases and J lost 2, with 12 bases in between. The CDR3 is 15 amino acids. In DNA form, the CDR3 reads TGTGCCAGCAGTTCAGTGGGGGGCCCCTACAATGAGCAGTTCTTC. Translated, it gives CASSSVGGPYNEQFF.

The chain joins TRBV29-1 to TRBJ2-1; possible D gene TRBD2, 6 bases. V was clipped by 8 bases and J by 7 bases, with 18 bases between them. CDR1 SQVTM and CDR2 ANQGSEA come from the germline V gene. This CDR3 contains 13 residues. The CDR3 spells CSKLAPTGNEQFF. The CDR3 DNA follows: TGCAGCAAACTAGCCCCGACGGGGAATGAGCAGTTCTTC.

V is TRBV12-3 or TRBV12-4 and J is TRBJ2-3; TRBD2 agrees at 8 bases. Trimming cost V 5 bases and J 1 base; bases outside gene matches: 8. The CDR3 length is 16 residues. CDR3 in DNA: TGTGCCAGCAGTCCGCGGGGGCGGGAGGGCACAGATACGCAGTATTTT. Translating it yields CASSPRGREGTDTQYF.

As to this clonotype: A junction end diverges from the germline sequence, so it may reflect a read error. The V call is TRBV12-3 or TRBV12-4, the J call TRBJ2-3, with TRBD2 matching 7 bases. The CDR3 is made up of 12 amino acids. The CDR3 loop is CVSGDYTDTQYF. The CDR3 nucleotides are TGTGTCAGCGGGGACTACACAGATACGCAGTATTTT.

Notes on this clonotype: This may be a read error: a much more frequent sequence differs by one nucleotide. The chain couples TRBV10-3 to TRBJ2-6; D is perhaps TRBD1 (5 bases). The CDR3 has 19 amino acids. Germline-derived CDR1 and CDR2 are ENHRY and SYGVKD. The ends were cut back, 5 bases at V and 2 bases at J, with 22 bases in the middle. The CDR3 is CAISLERGPGLAGANVLTF. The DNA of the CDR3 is TGTGCCATCAGTTTGGAAAGGGGTCCGGGCTTAGCTGGGGCCAACGTCCTGACTTTC.

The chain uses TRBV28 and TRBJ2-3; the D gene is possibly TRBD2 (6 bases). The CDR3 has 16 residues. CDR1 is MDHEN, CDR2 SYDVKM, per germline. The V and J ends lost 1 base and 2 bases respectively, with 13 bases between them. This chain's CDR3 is CASSLFAGLPTDTQYF. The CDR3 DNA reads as TGTGCCAGCAGTTTATTCGCGGGACTTCCCACAGATACGCAGTATTTT.

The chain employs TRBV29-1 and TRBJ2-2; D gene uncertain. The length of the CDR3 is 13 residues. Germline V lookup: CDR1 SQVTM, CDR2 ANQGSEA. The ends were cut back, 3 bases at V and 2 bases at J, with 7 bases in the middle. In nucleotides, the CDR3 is TGCAGCGTTGAGTCAGCCAACACCGGGGAGCTGTTTTTT. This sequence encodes CSVESANTGELFF.

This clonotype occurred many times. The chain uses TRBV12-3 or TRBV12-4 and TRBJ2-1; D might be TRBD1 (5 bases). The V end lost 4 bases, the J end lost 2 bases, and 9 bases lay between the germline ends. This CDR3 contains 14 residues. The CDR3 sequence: CASSSGFAYNEQFF. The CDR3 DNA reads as TGTGCCAGCAGTTCAGGGTTCGCCTACAATGAGCAGTTCTTC.

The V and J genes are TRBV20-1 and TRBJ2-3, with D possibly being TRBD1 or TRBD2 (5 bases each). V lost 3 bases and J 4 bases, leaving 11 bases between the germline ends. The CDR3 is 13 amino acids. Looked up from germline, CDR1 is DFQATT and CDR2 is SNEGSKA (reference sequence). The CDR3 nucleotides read TGCAGTGCTAGGTGGGGGAACCCAGATACGCAGTATTTT. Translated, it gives CSARWGNPDTQYF.

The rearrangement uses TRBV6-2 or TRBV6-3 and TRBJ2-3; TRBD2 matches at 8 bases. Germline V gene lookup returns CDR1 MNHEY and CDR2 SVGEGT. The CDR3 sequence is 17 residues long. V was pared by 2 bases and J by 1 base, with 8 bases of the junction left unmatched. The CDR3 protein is CASSYLKREWGTDTQYF. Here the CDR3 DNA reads TGTGCCAGCAGTTACCTCAAGCGGGAGTGGGGCACAGATACGCAGTATTTT.

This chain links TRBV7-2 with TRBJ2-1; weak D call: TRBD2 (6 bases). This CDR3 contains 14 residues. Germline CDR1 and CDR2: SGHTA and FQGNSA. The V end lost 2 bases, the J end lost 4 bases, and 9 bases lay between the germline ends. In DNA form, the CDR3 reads TGTGCCAGCAGCTTACGGCGGGGTTACAATGAGCAGTTCTTC. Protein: CASSLRRGYNEQFF.

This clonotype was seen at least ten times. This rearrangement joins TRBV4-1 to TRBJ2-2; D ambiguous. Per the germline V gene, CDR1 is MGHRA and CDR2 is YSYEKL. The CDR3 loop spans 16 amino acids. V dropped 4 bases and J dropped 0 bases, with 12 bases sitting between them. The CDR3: CASSRGPLTNTGELFF. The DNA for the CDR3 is TGCGCCAGCAGCCGGGGTCCCTTGACGAACACCGGGGAGCTGTTTTTT.

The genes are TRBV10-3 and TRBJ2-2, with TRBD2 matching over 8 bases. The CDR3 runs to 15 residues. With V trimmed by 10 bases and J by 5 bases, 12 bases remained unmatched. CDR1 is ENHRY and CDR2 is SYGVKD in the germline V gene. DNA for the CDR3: TGTGCCAGCTCCTGGTCGGGAGGGAAAACCGGGGAGCTGTTTTTT. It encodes CASSWSGGKTGELFF.

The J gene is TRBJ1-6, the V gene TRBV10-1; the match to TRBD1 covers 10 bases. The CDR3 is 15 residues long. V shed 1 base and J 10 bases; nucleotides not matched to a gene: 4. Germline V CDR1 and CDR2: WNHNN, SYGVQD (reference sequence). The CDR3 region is CASSEWDRGRSPLHF. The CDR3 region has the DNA TGCGCCAGCAGTGAGTGGGACAGGGGCCGGTCACCCCTCCACTTT.

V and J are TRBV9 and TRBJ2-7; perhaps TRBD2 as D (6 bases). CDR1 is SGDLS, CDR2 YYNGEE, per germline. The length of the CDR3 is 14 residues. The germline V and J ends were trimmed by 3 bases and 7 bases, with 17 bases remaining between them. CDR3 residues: CASSASLSGGEQYF. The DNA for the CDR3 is TGTGCCAGCAGCGCGAGCCTTAGCGGTGGGGAGCAGTACTTC.

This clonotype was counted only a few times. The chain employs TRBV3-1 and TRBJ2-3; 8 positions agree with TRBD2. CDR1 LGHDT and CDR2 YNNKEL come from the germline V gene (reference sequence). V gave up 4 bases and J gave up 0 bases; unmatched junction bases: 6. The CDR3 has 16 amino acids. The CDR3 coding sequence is TGTGCCAGCAGCCCTCTCCGGGGGGGCAGCACAGATACGCAGTATTTT. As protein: CASSPLRGGSTDTQYF.

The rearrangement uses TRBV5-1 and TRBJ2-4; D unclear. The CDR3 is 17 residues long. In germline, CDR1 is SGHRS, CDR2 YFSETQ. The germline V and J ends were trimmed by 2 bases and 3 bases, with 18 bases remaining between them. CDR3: CASSFVAQRFGKNIQYF. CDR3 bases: TGCGCCAGCAGCTTTGTGGCACAAAGATTTGGCAAAAACATTCAGTACTTC.

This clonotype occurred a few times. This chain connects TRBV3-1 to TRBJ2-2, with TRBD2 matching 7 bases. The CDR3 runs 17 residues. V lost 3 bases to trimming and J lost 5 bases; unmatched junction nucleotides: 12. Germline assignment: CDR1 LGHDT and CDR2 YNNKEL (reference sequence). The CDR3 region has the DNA TGTGCCAGCAGCCATATTTATAAGCGGGGCAATACCGGGGAGCTGTTTTTT. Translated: CASSHIYKRGNTGELFF. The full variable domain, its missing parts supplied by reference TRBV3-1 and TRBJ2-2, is DTAVSQTPKYLVTQMGNDKSIKCEQNLGHDTMYWYKQDSKKFLKIMFSYNNKELIINETVPNRFSPKSPDKAHLNLHINSLELGDSAVYFCASSHIYKRGNTGELFFGEGSRLTVL.

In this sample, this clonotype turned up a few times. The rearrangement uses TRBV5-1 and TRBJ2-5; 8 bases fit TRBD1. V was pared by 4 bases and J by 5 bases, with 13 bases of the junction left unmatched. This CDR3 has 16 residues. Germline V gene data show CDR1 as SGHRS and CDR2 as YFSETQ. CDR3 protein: CASSGDRPPLLETQYF. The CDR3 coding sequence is TGCGCCAGCAGCGGGGACAGGCCCCCGCTTTTGGAGACCCAGTACTTC.